These 2 T cell receptor beta chains share one sample of origin, sequenced in a study of OX40 agonist ivuxolimab in advanced cancers. Only in-frame clones appear in the TCRdb table, and some are missing; sequencing was by immunoSEQ multiplex PCR. The table shows 25,000 to 30,000 clones, with around three quarters occurring only once. The sequencing used CD4+ or CD8+ T cells sorted from blood, collected in a trial of the OX40 agonist ivuxolimab. The receptors come from an adult with an advanced solid tumor such as melanoma, head and neck, liver or kidney cancer.

This rearrangement joins TRBV4-1 to TRBJ1-4; possible D gene TRBD1, 6 bases. CDR1 MGHRA and CDR2 YSYEKL come from the germline V gene. The CDR3 extends over 14 amino acids. Trimming cost V 4 bases and J 13 bases, with 19 bases left between them. CDR3 sequence (DNA): TGCGCCAGCAGCCCCTCGGCGGGGGCGCGTCCACTGTTTTTT. Translated: CASSPSAGARPLFF.

The chain recombines TRBV5-1 with TRBJ2-5, with 8 bases matching TRBD1. The J call could be wrong; TRBJ2-7 is a better fit for the DNA end. Germline-derived CDR1 and CDR2 are SGHRS and YFSETQ. The CDR3 has 19 residues. CDR3 DNA: TGCGCCAGCAGTTACCCCCCGCCGGGACAGGCTATTAGGACCTCCGAGCAGTACTTC. It encodes CASSYPPPGQAIRTSEQYF.